A selection of T cell receptor beta chains follows, all from one sample in a study of CD8 T cells in ankylosing spondylitis. TCRdb re-derived calls from the 5' RACE reads in MiXCR, one entry per CDR3 protein. The sample lists around 450,000 distinct CDR3 sequences; 25% to 30% were seen once. Sequencing was done on a sample of blood, either unsorted or a sorted T cell fraction (not recorded which). Receptors originate from a male donor with ankylosing spondylitis. The CDR3 runs from the conserved cysteine through the conserved F or W.

j_call v_call cdr3_aa
TRBJ2-7 TRBV27 CASRLATSGSHEQYF
TRBJ2-5 TRBV5-1 CASSLEQGAISGETQYF
TRBJ2-7 TRBV5-1 CASSEQITYEQYF
TRBJ1-1 TRBV3-1 CASSQEALNTEAFF
TRBJ2-5 TRBV24-1 CATSDSGTGQGETQYF
TRBJ1-5 TRBV2 CASSEVRYSNQPQHF
TRBJ1-4 TRBV6-6 CASHQSGSEKLFF
TRBJ2-7 TRBV12-3/TRBV12-4 CASSFRQGADYEQYF
TRBJ2-6 TRBV5-1 CASSLDGTGHVGANVLTF
TRBJ2-7 TRBV24-1 CATQGSGRYEQYF
TRBJ1-5 TRBV7-2 CASSSGTGDNQPQHF
TRBJ2-1 TRBV7-7 CASSSNSGRASNEQFF
TRBJ2-1 TRBV9 CASSVDPSGLAMFF
TRBJ1-1 TRBV20-1 CSASQDFNTEAFF
TRBJ2-2 TRBV5-1 CASSSSGTGVRNTGELFF
TRBJ1-5 TRBV3-1 CASSQDSNSNQPQHF
TRBJ2-3 TRBV7-9 CASSFREITDTQYF
TRBJ2-2 TRBV2 CASKGATRTGELFF
TRBJ1-6 TRBV11-2 CASSTPGQGSNSPLHF
TRBJ2-5 TRBV7-2 CASSLRAGGQETQYF
TRBJ2-1 TRBV11-2 CASSLRLADLLGNEQFF
TRBJ1-1 TRBV5-4 CASSLDRGQMLNTEAFF
TRBJ2-1 TRBV5-1 CASSLTSGRFGEQFF
TRBJ2-2 TRBV6-2/TRBV6-3 CASSARGGADTGELFF
TRBJ2-3 TRBV5-6 CASSPLRNYTDTQYF
TRBJ2-3 TRBV24-1 CATSPTSAQADTQYF
TRBJ1-1 TRBV5-1 CASSPEGEGTEAFF
TRBJ2-5 TRBV5-1 CASSLFGTEETQYF
TRBJ2-1 TRBV20-1 CSASWLAGYNEQFF
TRBJ2-7 TRBV20-1 CSARDRGYEQYF
TRBJ2-5 TRBV6-1 CASSPRLGGIGETQYF
TRBJ1-1 TRBV18 CASSLLGEAFF
TRBJ1-2 TRBV7-2 CASSFDLYGYTF
TRBJ2-3 TRBV11-2 CASSLLAGASTDTQYF
TRBJ2-4 TRBV29-1 CSVARGPKNIQYF
TRBJ1-1 TRBV5-6 CASSFGNREEAFF
TRBJ1-5 TRBV7-2 CASSLRQGTQPQHF
TRBJ2-3 TRBV5-4 CASSGRITDTQYF
TRBJ2-2 TRBV30 CAWNREILTGELFF
TRBJ1-6 TRBV5-5 CASSLPPREPHF
TRBJ2-5 TRBV18 CASSPPVGKETQYF
TRBJ2-7 TRBV20-1 CRGTSGYEQYF
TRBJ1-2 TRBV6-1 CAASRDRDGGYTF
TRBJ2-2 TRBV7-7 CASRSPDTGELFF
TRBJ2-1 TRBV5-1 CASSLWWLSGRAPYNEQFF
TRBJ1-1 TRBV7-6 CASSLGSRGGYTEAFF
TRBJ2-4 TRBV27 CASSSDQGGVIQYF
TRBJ2-1 TRBV15 CATSSVLATQGGNEQFF
TRBJ2-1 TRBV5-5 CASSLAQTSGAYNEQFF
TRBJ1-6 TRBV20-1 CSASQLGRGSYNSPLHF
TRBJ2-2 TRBV3-1 CASTPGLAAIYTGELFF
TRBJ2-2 TRBV11-2 CASTLKEELFF
TRBJ1-2 TRBV2 CACRGDYYGYTF
TRBJ2-2 TRBV6-1 CASSEQTNTGELFF
TRBJ2-7 TRBV12-3/TRBV12-4 CASSLLSGSVNEQYF
TRBJ2-3 TRBV7-9 CASSPGTAADTQYF
TRBJ1-2 TRBV18 CASSRRTGNYGYTF
TRBJ2-5 TRBV7-2 CASSLPSGRVETQYF
TRBJ2-1 TRBV20-1 CSARMSGRPYNEQFF